The rows below give T cell receptor beta chains drawn from one sample of a study of OX40 agonist ivuxolimab in advanced cancers. Generated by immunoSEQ multiplex PCR, the TCRdb table keeps only in-frame clones and is missing some. The data show about 50,000 clones, roughly 84% seen once. The input for sequencing was CD4+ or CD8+ T cells sorted from blood, taken in a trial of the OX40 agonist ivuxolimab. These receptors were obtained from an adult with an advanced solid tumor such as melanoma, head and neck, liver or kidney cancer. CDR3s include the opening cysteine and the closing phenylalanine or tryptophan. Each record gives: clone size, J gene, D gene, V gene, CDR3 length, CDR3 protein, CDR3 DNA. The D gene is left open where the match is weak. Rows give clone size only sometimes, using once, few, many, or a class for an expanded clone.

size: .; J: TRBJ2-5; D: .; V: TRBV19; length: 13; CDR3: CASSIDQKETQYF; DNA: TGTGCCAGTAGTATAGATCAGAAAGAGACCCAGTACTTC
size: .; J: TRBJ1-6; D: .; V: TRBV6-5; length: 15; CDR3: CASSYRPGAGSPLHF; DNA: TGTGCCAGCAGTTACCGTCCAGGGGCGGGTTCACCCCTCCACTTT
size: .; J: TRBJ2-2; D: .; V: TRBV5-6; length: 15; CDR3: CASASGTTNTGELFF; DNA: TGTGCCAGTGCCTCCGGGACAACGAACACCGGGGAGCTGTTTTTT
size: .; J: TRBJ2-5; D: .; V: TRBV2; length: 15; CDR3: CASSAPDTMGETQYF; DNA: TGTGCCAGCAGTGCGCCGGACACCATGGGGGAGACCCAGTACTTC
size: few; J: TRBJ1-6; D: .; V: TRBV2; length: 13; CDR3: CASSALEESPLHF; DNA: TGTGCCAGCAGTGCCTTAGAGGAGTCACCCCTCCACTTT
size: .; J: TRBJ1-4; D: .; V: TRBV27; length: 16; CDR3: CASSNNRAGKGEKLFF; DNA: TGTGCCAGCAGTAACAATAGGGCGGGGAAGGGGGAAAAACTGTTTTTT
size: few; J: TRBJ1-6; D: TRBD1; V: TRBV6-5; length: 15; CDR3: CASSPLAGGNSPLHF; DNA: TGTGCCAGCAGTCCCCTGGCAGGGGGCAACTCACCCCTCCACTTT
size: .; J: TRBJ1-2; D: .; V: TRBV30; length: 13; CDR3: CAWKEPNLDGYTF; DNA: TGTGCCTGGAAAGAACCTAACCTTGATGGCTACACCTTC
size: .; J: TRBJ1-2; D: .; V: TRBV20-1; length: 11; CDR3: CSASNGQTNTF; DNA: TGCAGTGCTAGTAACGGTCAGACCAACACCTTC
size: .; J: TRBJ1-4; D: TRBD1; V: TRBV11-2; length: 15; CDR3: CASSLGRQGGEKLFF; DNA: TGTGCCAGCAGCTTAGGTCGACAGGGCGGCGAAAAACTGTTTTTT
size: .; J: TRBJ2-5; D: .; V: TRBV6-1; length: 13; CDR3: CASSEASWETQYF; DNA: TGTGCCAGCAGTGAAGCTAGCTGGGAGACCCAGTACTTC
size: .; J: TRBJ2-7; D: .; V: TRBV7-9; length: 13; CDR3: CASSDRTAYEQYF; DNA: TGTGCCAGCAGCGATCGGACAGCGTACGAGCAGTACTTC
size: once; J: TRBJ2-1; D: .; V: TRBV5-1; length: 15; CDR3: CASSLGPQGRDEQFF; DNA: TGCGCCAGCAGCTTGGGGCCACAGGGCCGGGATGAGCAGTTCTTC
size: once; J: TRBJ1-2; D: .; V: TRBV6-4; length: 14; CDR3: CASSGDQTDYGYTF; DNA: TGTGCCAGCAGCGGTGATCAAACGGACTATGGCTACACCTTC
size: .; J: TRBJ2-1; D: .; V: TRBV6-5; length: 12; CDR3: CASNRLLGEQFF; DNA: TGTGCCAGCAACCGTCTGCTGGGTGAGCAGTTCTTC
size: .; J: TRBJ2-7; D: TRBD2; V: TRBV18; length: 16; CDR3: CASSINLGLAGVEQYF; DNA: TGTGCCAGCTCAATAAATCTCGGACTAGCGGGAGTCGAGCAGTACTTC
size: .; J: TRBJ1-5; D: TRBD1; V: TRBV30; length: 14; CDR3: CAWSKGQGGQPQHF; DNA: TGTGCCTGGAGCAAAGGACAGGGGGGGCAGCCCCAGCATTTT
size: once; J: TRBJ2-5; D: .; V: TRBV19; length: 15; CDR3: CASTLGQGNWETQYF; DNA: TGTGCCAGTACCCTAGGGCAGGGGAACTGGGAGACCCAGTACTTC
size: once; J: TRBJ2-5; D: TRBD2; V: TRBV7-2; length: 16; CDR3: CASSRLAGGPQETQYF; DNA: TGTGCCAGCAGCCGTCTAGCGGGGGGTCCCCAAGAGACCCAGTACTTC
size: .; J: TRBJ2-1; D: TRBD1; V: TRBV7-9; length: 17; CDR3: CASSPPPTGPGYNEQFF; DNA: TGTGCCAGCAGTCCACCCCCGACAGGGCCGGGGTACAATGAGCAGTTCTTC
size: .; J: TRBJ1-2; D: .; V: TRBV7-2; length: 13; CDR3: CASSPGGDYGYTF; DNA: TGTGCCAGCAGTCCCGGGGGGGACTATGGCTACACCTTC
size: .; J: TRBJ1-6; D: .; V: TRBV6-5; length: 15; CDR3: CASTDSSSYNSPLHF; DNA: TGTGCCAGCACGGACTCGAGCTCCTATAATTCACCCCTCCACTTT
size: .; J: TRBJ2-5; D: TRBD2; V: TRBV18; length: 14; CDR3: CASSLTGGPETQYF; DNA: TGTGCCAGCTCACTCACGGGGGGGCCAGAGACCCAGTACTTC
size: .; J: TRBJ1-5; D: TRBD1; V: TRBV30; length: 13; CDR3: CAWSSGGVQPQHF; DNA: TGTGCCTGGAGTTCAGGGGGGGTACAGCCCCAGCATTTT
size: .; J: TRBJ2-1; D: .; V: TRBV18; length: 14; CDR3: CASSSYQQGNEQFF; DNA: TGTGCCAGCTCATCTTACCAACAGGGAAATGAGCAGTTCTTC
size: medium-sized; J: TRBJ1-5; D: .; V: TRBV19; length: 15; CDR3: CASSIVAGGNQPQHF; DNA: TGTGCCAGTAGTATAGTAGCGGGAGGCAATCAGCCCCAGCATTTT
size: .; J: TRBJ1-2; D: .; V: TRBV9; length: 12; CDR3: CASWDGNYGYTF; DNA: TGTGCCAGCTGGGACGGTAACTATGGCTACACCTTC
size: .; J: TRBJ1-4; D: TRBD1; V: TRBV19; length: 16; CDR3: CASSIERQGRGEKLFF; DNA: TGTGCCAGTAGTATAGAGAGACAGGGAAGAGGGGAAAAACTGTTTTTT
size: .; J: TRBJ2-3; D: .; V: TRBV19; length: 15; CDR3: CASSIGEGSTDTQYF; DNA: TGTGCCAGTAGTATAGGAGAGGGGAGCACAGATACGCAGTATTTT
size: .; J: TRBJ2-7; D: .; V: TRBV4-2; length: 14; CDR3: CASSQDWSTGEQYF; DNA: TGTGCCAGCAGCCAAGATTGGTCCACAGGCGAGCAGTACTTC
size: .; J: TRBJ2-5; D: TRBD2; V: TRBV28; length: 19; CDR3: CASSSPPASGGAPGETQYF; DNA: TGTGCCAGCAGTTCCCCCCCCGCTAGCGGGGGGGCCCCAGGAGAGACCCAGTACTTC
size: once; J: TRBJ2-7; D: .; V: TRBV15; length: 14; CDR3: CATSRDVSVREQYF; DNA: TGTGCCACCAGCAGAGATGTATCGGTGCGCGAGCAGTACTTC
size: .; J: TRBJ1-2; D: TRBD1; V: TRBV19; length: 14; CDR3: CASKRQGVNYGYTF; DNA: TGTGCCAGTAAAAGACAGGGGGTCAACTATGGCTACACCTTC
size: .; J: TRBJ2-2; D: .; V: TRBV28; length: 12; CDR3: CASSPNTGELFF; DNA: TGTGCCAGCAGCCCGAATACCGGGGAGCTGTTTTTT
size: .; J: TRBJ2-1; D: .; V: TRBV4-1; length: 14; CDR3: CASSQEKRLDEQFF; DNA: TGCGCCAGCAGTCAAGAGAAGAGACTCGATGAGCAGTTCTTC
size: few; J: TRBJ1-4; D: TRBD1; V: TRBV7-2; length: 14; CDR3: CASSQRQGGEKLFF; DNA: TGTGCCAGCAGCCAACGACAGGGCGGGGAAAAACTGTTTTTT
size: .; J: TRBJ1-6; D: TRBD1; V: TRBV6-5; length: 15; CDR3: CASTQDRGGNSPLHF; DNA: TGTGCCAGCACCCAGGACAGGGGAGGCAATTCACCCCTCCACTTT
size: .; J: TRBJ1-1; D: .; V: TRBV5-6; length: 13; CDR3: CASSLVAGTEAFF; DNA: TGTGCCAGCAGCTTGGTGGCGGGCACTGAAGCTTTCTTT
size: .; J: TRBJ1-5; D: .; V: TRBV6-5; length: 12; CDR3: CASSLGEQPQHF; DNA: TGTGCCAGCAGTTTAGGGGAGCAGCCCCAGCATTTT
size: .; J: TRBJ2-2; D: .; V: TRBV5-1; length: 17; CDR3: CASSLGPIRGNTGELFF; DNA: TGCGCCAGCAGCTTGGGACCGATCCGCGGGAACACCGGGGAGCTGTTTTTT
size: once; J: TRBJ1-2; D: .; V: TRBV16; length: 15; CDR3: CASSQPPPGVYGYTF; DNA: TGTGCCAGCAGCCAACCCCCCCCAGGGGTCTATGGCTACACCTTC
size: .; J: TRBJ2-6; D: .; V: TRBV13; length: 14; CDR3: CASSGGSGANVLTF; DNA: TGTGCCAGCAGCGGGGGTTCTGGGGCCAACGTCCTGACTTTC
size: .; J: TRBJ2-7; D: TRBD2; V: TRBV7-2; length: 14; CDR3: CASTSASGTYEQYF; DNA: TGTGCCAGCACCTCGGCTAGCGGCACCTACGAGCAGTACTTC
size: once; J: TRBJ2-7; D: TRBD1; V: TRBV27; length: 15; CDR3: CASSLFETGVHEQYF; DNA: TGTGCCAGCAGTTTATTCGAGACAGGGGTACACGAGCAGTACTTC
size: .; J: TRBJ2-2; D: TRBD1; V: TRBV6-5; length: 15; CDR3: CASSYSDRGTGELFF; DNA: TGTGCCAGCAGTTACTCGGACAGGGGCACCGGGGAGCTGTTTTTT
size: few; J: TRBJ2-2; D: .; V: TRBV28; length: 15; CDR3: CASSFNIANTGELFF; DNA: TGTGCCAGCAGTTTCAACATCGCGAACACCGGGGAGCTGTTTTTT
size: .; J: TRBJ2-2; D: .; V: TRBV30; length: 12; CDR3: CACSPGTGELFF; DNA: TGTGCCTGTAGCCCTGGGACCGGGGAGCTGTTTTTT
size: .; J: TRBJ2-3; D: TRBD1; V: TRBV19; length: 15; CDR3: CASSIMGQSTDTQYF; DNA: TGTGCCAGTAGTATAATGGGACAGTCCACAGATACGCAGTATTTT
size: .; J: TRBJ2-7; D: TRBD1; V: TRBV4-1; length: 15; CDR3: CASSPGQGVSYEQYF; DNA: TGCGCCAGCAGCCCAGGACAGGGGGTCTCCTACGAGCAGTACTTC
size: .; J: TRBJ2-5; D: .; V: TRBV5-4; length: 14; CDR3: CASSLGVGQETQYF; DNA: TGTGCCAGCAGCTTGGGAGTCGGACAAGAGACCCAGTACTTC
size: .; J: TRBJ1-5; D: .; V: TRBV19; length: 15; CDR3: CASSIGGGLIRPQHF; DNA: TGTGCCAGTAGTATAGGTGGGGGACTGATTAGGCCCCAGCATTTT
size: .; J: TRBJ2-7; D: .; V: TRBV6-5; length: 11; CDR3: CASSTFKEQYF; DNA: TGTGCCAGCAGTACCTTTAAAGAGCAGTACTTC
size: .; J: TRBJ2-2; D: TRBD1; V: TRBV5-1; length: 15; CDR3: CASSLGTGFNGELFF; DNA: TGCGCCAGCAGCTTGGGGACAGGTTTCAACGGGGAGCTGTTTTTT
size: .; J: TRBJ1-1; D: .; V: TRBV5-1; length: 13; CDR3: CASSLTENTEAFF; DNA: TGCGCCAGCAGCCTCACAGAGAACACTGAAGCTTTCTTT
size: .; J: TRBJ2-1; D: .; V: TRBV5-1; length: 15; CDR3: CASSFSSASYNEQFF; DNA: TGCGCCAGCAGCTTCTCTAGTGCATCCTACAATGAGCAGTTCTTC